The 7 T cell receptor beta chains presented below share a single source sample, sequenced in a study of T cell clonality in common variable immunodeficiency. Sequencing was performed with immunoSEQ multiplex PCR; in TCRdb, only in-frame clones are kept and a portion is missing. The profile covers 40,000 to 50,000 clones, none occurring a single time. The material sequenced was peripheral blood mononuclear cells. These receptor sequences come from a person aged 18-70 years in good health.

This clone has only a few counts. The sequence runs out 3 residues before the end of the CDR3; the remainder is reconstructed from the germline J gene. The J gene is TRBJ2-2, the V gene TRBV30, with 7 bases that match TRBD1. CDR3 length: 15 amino acids. Germline-derived CDR1 and CDR2 are GTSNPN and SVGIG (reference sequence). The CDR3 region is CAWSDRQGHNEKLFF. Incomplete CDR3 DNA: TGTGCCTGGAGTGATAGACAGGGCCATAATGAAAAG.

This clone occurred many times. The sequenced fragment ends 3 residues before the CDR3 boundary, so the rest is inferred from the germline J gene. The chain joins TRBV6-1 to TRBJ1-6; possibly TRBD1 for D (6 bases). Trimming took 3 bases from V and 10 from J, leaving 13 bases between them. The CDR3 sequence is 14 residues long. Germline V gives CDR1 MNHNS, CDR2 SASEGT. The sequenced CDR3 bases are TGTGCCAGCAGTGAGGACAGCCTCTCATCACCC. Translating it yields CASSEDSLSSP. The whole CDR3 region reads CASSEDSLSSPLHF.

This clone was seen a few times. The missing CDR3 end, 3 residues past where the read stops, is filled in from the germline J gene. The chain recombines TRBV6-2 or TRBV6-3 with TRBJ2-3, with TRBD2 identical over 7 bases. Germline CDR1 reads MNHEY; CDR2 reads SVGEGT. The ends lost 8 bases at V and 1 base at J; junction bases unmatched: 9. The length of the CDR3 is 15 residues. This CDR3 is CASQPSGDRTDTQYF. CDR3 DNA, as far as it was read: TGTGCCAGCCAACCGAGCGGGGACCGCACAGATACG.

This clone was detected ten times or more. The sequence runs out 3 residues before the end of the CDR3; the remainder is reconstructed from the germline J gene. V gene TRBV19 combines with J gene TRBJ2-7, with 8 nucleotides matching TRBD1. Germline trimming cut 4 bases from V and 3 bases from J; bases unmatched to any gene: 11. The CDR3 has 16 amino acids. Germline V gene data show CDR1 as LNHDA and CDR2 as SQIVND (reference sequence). The CDR3 loop is CASSSDGRDRGYEQYF. CDR3 DNA, as far as it was read: TGTGCCAGTAGTAGTGATGGTCGTGACAGGGGCTACGAG.

The table lists this clone with many counts. The CDR3 end lies 3 residues beyond the end of the read and is filled in from the germline J gene. The chain is built from TRBV11-2 and TRBJ2-2; a possible D gene is TRBD2 (6 bases). The CDR3 loop spans 14 amino acids. Germline V gives CDR1 SGHAT, CDR2 FQNNGV. V was shortened by 2 bases and J by 7 bases, with 11 bases between the two germline ends. Incomplete CDR3 DNA: TGTGCCAGCAGCTTATCGGCGGGGTTCGGGGAG. This encodes CASSLSAGFGE. The full CDR3 sequence reads CASSLSAGFGELFF. The variable domain in full, with the rest retrieved from reference TRBV11-2 and TRBJ2-2, is EAGVAQSPRYKIIEKRQSVAFWCNPISGHATLYWYQQILGQGPKLLIQFQNNGVVDDSQLPKDRFSAERLKGVDSTLKIQPAKLEDSAVYLCASSLSAGFGELFFGEGSRLTVL.

In this sample, this clone turned up many times. The missing CDR3 end, 3 residues past where the read stops, is filled in from the germline J gene. This chain uses TRBV7-9 with TRBJ2-2; perhaps TRBD2 as D (5 bases). This CDR3 comprises 12 residues. V lost 7 bases and J lost 4, with 7 bases in between. CDR1 and CDR2 from the germline V gene are SEHNR and FQNEAQ (reference sequence). The CDR3 DNA, read in part, is TGTGCCAGCATTGCGGGCACCGGGGAG. It is translated as CASIAGTGE. The CDR3 in full is CASIAGTGELFF.

This clone was detected ten times or more. With the read ending 3 residues before the CDR3 end, the germline J gene is used to fill in that end. This chain uses TRBV14 with TRBJ2-3, with TRBD2 as a possible D gene (7 bases). The V end lost 1 base, the J end lost 8 bases, and 13 bases lay between the germline ends. Germline CDR1 reads SGHDN; CDR2 reads FVKESK. The CDR3 loop spans 14 amino acids. CDR3 amino acids: CASSQAGGRATQYF. The CDR3 DNA, read in part, is TGTGCCAGCAGCCAAGCGGGGGGCCGGGCTACG.